This TCR beta chain is drawn from a study of T cell repertoires in cytomegalovirus infection. Study-wide background: It was the public TCR beta signatures that indicated both CMV infection and matching HLA type.

TCRdb processed the reads anew with MiXCR; each CDR3 protein has one entry. The profile covers a few hundred thousand distinct CDR3 sequences, with approximately 17% appearing a single time and less than 60% taken by the ten largest. General study results and limits: The study found HLA-C-restricted CMV-specific TCR beta clonotypes dominating the ex vivo response. Cumulative frequency (of public TCR beta family members) identified carriers of CMV plus the relevant HLA.

This clonotype was observed at least ten times. What it recognizes is unknown. J lost 4 bases, V lost 3 bases, and 8 bases had no gene match. The germline V gene has CDR1 SGHTA and CDR2 FQGNSA. The CDR3 runs to 16 residues. J is TRBJ2-3 and V is TRBV7-2, with TRBD2 matching 9 bases. The TCR comes from a human donor in good health (CMV status not recorded). Some clones in this sample may be carry-over from other donors' samples. The material sequenced was CD8+ T cells from PBMCs. CDR3 loop: CASSFSAGGQSDTQYF. The CDR3 region has the DNA TGTGCCAGCAGCTTCTCTGCGGGGGGGCAATCAGATACGCAGTATTTT.